Listed here are 9 T cell receptor beta chains from one sample, sequenced in a study of Tregs in tolerant kidney transplant recipients (dated by TCRdb to the late 2010s). Receptors were amplified or captured by the immunoSEQ multiplex PCR assay. TCRdb obtained this table from immuneACCESS and retained in-frame rearrangements with V and J assigned. These tables miss some clones; where compared with another copy, unresolved V genes account for less than half of the shortfall, and the remainder is unexplained. The sample profile shows about 77,000 clones; less than 98% of them were found once. The ten top clones hold 0.55% to 0.6% of the sample. What the time point label conveys for this sample: blood sample drawn before combined kidney and bone marrow transplant. The sample here was CD4+ T cells from blood, taken before the transplant. The receptors originated from a human donor who received a combined kidney and bone marrow transplant.

The rearrangement links TRBV4-3 to TRBJ2-1, with unresolved D. The CDR3 sequence is 17 residues long. Germline V gene data show CDR1 as LGHNA and CDR2 as YSLEER. Trimming left V 1 base short and J 3 bases short, with 16 bases between. Here the CDR3 reads CASSQVLAESYYNEQFF. The DNA for the CDR3 is TGCGCCAGCAGCCAAGTGTTAGCAGAGTCCTACTACAATGAGCAGTTCTTC.

The DNA of the CDR3 is TGTGCCAGCAGCCTCCAGATCAACACTGAAGCTTTCTTT. The encoded protein is CASSLQINTEAFF. The rearrangement joins TRBV7-2 to TRBJ1-1; D unclear. This CDR3 comprises 13 residues. Germline V lookup: CDR1 SGHTA, CDR2 FQGNSA. The V end was cut by 5 bases, the J end by 2 bases, with 9 bases between.

The chain carries TRBV19 and TRBJ1-1; 7 nucleotides match TRBD1. Germline CDR1 and CDR2: LNHDA and SQIVND (reference sequence). With 1 base clipped from V and 5 bases from J, the junction kept 7 bases outside the gene matches. This CDR3 contains 15 residues. The CDR3: CASSIGTGALTEAFF. The CDR3 coding sequence is TGTGCCAGTAGTATAGGTACAGGGGCGCTAACTGAAGCTTTCTTT.

The rearrangement uses TRBV7-2 and TRBJ1-3; a possible D gene is TRBD1 (5 bases). The CDR3 is 16 residues long. Trimming stripped 1 base from V and 3 bases from J, with 13 bases between. Germline-derived CDR1 and CDR2 are SGHTA and FQGNSA. CDR3 in amino acids: CASSLGGGRGGNTIYF. Here the CDR3 DNA reads TGTGCCAGCAGCTTAGGCGGGGGTAGGGGTGGAAACACCATATATTTT.

This chain joins TRBV4-3 and TRBJ2-3; tentatively, D is TRBD2 (5 bases). CDR3 size: 14 residues. The V and J ends lost 0 bases and 6 bases respectively, with 10 bases between them. From germline, CDR1 is LGHNA and CDR2 YSLEER. The DNA for the CDR3 is TGCGCCAGCAGCCAAGATCAGAGGGCGGATACGCAGTATTTT. It encodes CASSQDQRADTQYF.

The chain combines TRBV7-3 with TRBJ2-3; 8 nucleotides align to TRBD1. The V gene's germline CDR1 is SGHTA and CDR2 FQGTGA. CDR3 size: 17 residues. J was trimmed by 3 bases and V by 6 bases; bases with no gene match: 14. The CDR3 here is CASSPSPPGQGTDTQYF. CDR3 coding DNA: TGTGCCAGCAGTCCCTCTCCCCCAGGACAGGGAACAGATACGCAGTATTTT.

The chain uses TRBV11-2 and TRBJ2-7, with TRBD2 identical over 7 bases. The junction had 3 bases not matched to a gene; V was cut back by 1 base and J by 3 bases. The germline V gene encodes CDR1 SGHAT and CDR2 FQNNGV. This CDR3 spans 14 amino acids. This chain's CDR3 is CASSLGAGVYEQYF. As DNA, the CDR3 is TGTGCCAGCAGCTTAGGGGCGGGAGTCTACGAGCAGTACTTC. The full variable domain, in which reference TRBV11-2 and TRBJ2-7 provide the parts outside the CDR3, is EAGVAQSPRYKIIEKRQSVAFWCNPISGHATLYWYQQILGQGPKLLIQFQNNGVVDDSQLPKDRFSAERLKGVDSTLKIQPAKLEDSAVYLCASSLGAGVYEQYFGPGTRLTVT.

CDR3 nucleotides: TGCGCCAGCAGCTTGGCCGGGACAGGGAGGGCAGATACGCAGTATTTT. Protein: CASSLAGTGRADTQYF. The chain carries TRBV5-1 and TRBJ2-3, with 9 bases that match TRBD1. The CDR3 has 16 amino acids. Germline-derived CDR1 and CDR2 are SGHRS and YFSETQ. V was pared by 0 bases and J by 4 bases, with 6 bases of the junction left unmatched.

The CDR3 sequence: CASSSHTGGQGQPQHF. CDR3 nucleotides: TGTGCCAGCAGTTCTCACACAGGGGGCCAGGGTCAGCCCCAGCATTTT. V gene TRBV28 combines with J gene TRBJ1-5; 9 nucleotides line up with TRBD1. The CDR3 covers 16 residues. J was trimmed by 6 bases and V by 4 bases; bases with no gene match: 10. Germline assignment: CDR1 MDHEN and CDR2 SYDVKM.